This TCR beta chain was obtained from a study of cytomegalovirus exposure and HLA in healthy donors. CDR3 length: 14 residues. CDR1 SGHRS and CDR2 YFSETQ come from the germline V gene. The PCR was carried out with 60 Vbeta primers and 13 Jbeta primers. Only in-frame clones appear in the TCRdb table, and some are missing; sequencing was by immunoSEQ multiplex PCR. The sample carries around 120,000 clones, around four fifths recorded once. Notes on this clone: Its antigen is not identified.

Overall study results and limits: Immune exposure data for these donors was limited to CMV serostatus. TCR beta V- and J-gene trimming was later associated with a missense DCLRE1C variant.

The sequencing sample was made of PBMCs. The clonotype comes from a male donor in good health and CMV-seropositive. The V and J genes are TRBV5-1 and TRBJ2-5; 7 nucleotides match TRBD2. The end of the DNA is better explained by TRBJ2-7, so the J call may be wrong. The CDR3 is CASSLPGTIYEQYF. DNA of the CDR3: TGCGCCAGCAGCTTGCCTGGGACTATATACGAGCAGTACTTC.